The rows below give T cell receptor beta chains drawn from one sample of a study of OX40 agonist ivuxolimab in advanced cancers. TCRdb keeps only in-frame clones here, not all; method: immunoSEQ multiplex PCR. Found here are just under 9,000 clones, 88% of them singletons; the top ten hold about 16%. The sample was CD4+ or CD8+ T cells sorted from blood, taken in a trial of the OX40 agonist ivuxolimab. Source of these receptors: an adult with an advanced solid tumor such as melanoma, head and neck, liver or kidney cancer. The CDR3 runs from the conserved cysteine through the conserved F or W. Each record gives: CDR3 protein, CDR3 DNA, D gene, V gene, clone size, J gene. A D gene is named only where the DNA matches it firmly. The size entry is marked missing in some rows and otherwise reads once, few, many or a size class.

CASSPDRNEAFF TGCGCCAGCAGCCCGGACAGGAATGAAGCTTTCTTT TRBD1 TRBV5-1 NA TRBJ1-1
CAWRYREFNYGYTF TGTGCCTGGAGGTACAGGGAATTTAACTATGGCTACACCTTC NA TRBV30 NA TRBJ1-2
CASSLTGVNTEAFF TGTGCCAGCAGTCTGACAGGGGTGAACACTGAAGCTTTCTTT TRBD1 TRBV28 NA TRBJ1-1
CASSLGRGGYNEQFF TGTGCCAGCAGCTTAGGGAGGGGCGGCTACAATGAGCAGTTCTTC NA TRBV11-3 NA TRBJ2-1
CASSQTMDRGGTEAFF TGCGCCAGCAGCCAAACTATGGACAGGGGTGGCACTGAAGCTTTCTTT TRBD1 TRBV4-1 NA TRBJ1-1
CASSLRGAGYGYTF TGTGCCAGCAGCTTGAGGGGGGCGGGCTATGGCTACACCTTC NA TRBV5-5 once TRBJ1-2
CASSAGGPFETQYF TGTGCCAGCAGCGCGGGGGGGCCCTTCGAGACCCAGTACTTC TRBD2 TRBV11-2 NA TRBJ2-5
CATLGVYEQYF TGTGCCACCCTAGGGGTTTACGAGCAGTACTTC NA TRBV6-5 NA TRBJ2-7
CASREGYSYEQYF TGTGCCAGCAGGGAGGGATACTCCTACGAGCAGTACTTC NA TRBV5-6 NA TRBJ2-7
CASSSRDLHTGELFF TGTGCCAGCAGCTCCCGGGACTTACACACCGGGGAGCTGTTTTTT NA TRBV7-8 NA TRBJ2-2
CASTHSAGTDTQYF TGTGCCAGCACGCACAGTGCTGGTACAGATACGCAGTATTTT NA TRBV27 NA TRBJ2-3
CASKTQESPAQYF TGCGCCAGCAAAACCCAAGAATCGCCCGCCCAGTACTTC NA TRBV10-2 NA TRBJ2-5